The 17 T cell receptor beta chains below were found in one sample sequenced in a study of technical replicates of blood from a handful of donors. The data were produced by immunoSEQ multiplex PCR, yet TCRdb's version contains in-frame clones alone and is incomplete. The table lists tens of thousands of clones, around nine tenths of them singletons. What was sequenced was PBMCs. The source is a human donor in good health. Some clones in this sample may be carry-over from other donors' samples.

The CDR3 nucleotides read TGTGCCAGCTCAGCTAGCGTATCAGATACGCAGTATTTT. It specifies CASSASVSDTQYF. The chain links TRBV18 to TRBJ2-3; TRBD2 might be the D (6 bases). Germline loops: CDR1 KGHSH, CDR2 LQKENI. Trimming pared 5 bases from V and 4 bases from J, leaving 10 bases between. The CDR3 spans 13 residues.

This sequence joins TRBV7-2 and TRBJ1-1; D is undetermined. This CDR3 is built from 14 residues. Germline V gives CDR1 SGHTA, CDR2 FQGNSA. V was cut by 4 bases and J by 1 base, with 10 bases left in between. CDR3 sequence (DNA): TGTGCCAGCAGCTGGCGAGAGGAGAACACTGAAGCTTTCTTT. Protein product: CASSWREENTEAFF.

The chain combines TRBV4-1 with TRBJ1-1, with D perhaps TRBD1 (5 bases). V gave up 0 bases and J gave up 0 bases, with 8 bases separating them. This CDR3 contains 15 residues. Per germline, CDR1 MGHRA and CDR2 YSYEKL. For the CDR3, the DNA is TGCGCCAGCAGCCAAGAGAACAGGATGAACACTGAAGCTTTCTTT. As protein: CASSQENRMNTEAFF.

CDR3 nucleotide sequence: TGTGCCAGCCAACAGGGGGTTTGGGATGGCTACACCTTC. This translates into CASQQGVWDGYTF. The chain joins TRBV7-9 to TRBJ1-2; 8 bases line up with TRBD1. Germline-derived CDR1 and CDR2 are SEHNR and FQNEAQ (reference sequence). V shed 8 bases and J 6 bases; nucleotides not matched to a gene: 8. The CDR3 runs to 13 residues.

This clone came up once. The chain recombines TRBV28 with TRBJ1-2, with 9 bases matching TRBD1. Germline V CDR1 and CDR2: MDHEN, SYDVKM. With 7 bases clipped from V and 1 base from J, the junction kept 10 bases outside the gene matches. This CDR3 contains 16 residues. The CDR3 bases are TGTGCCAGCACCATGCTGATGGACAGGGGTAACTATGGCTACACCTTC. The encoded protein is CASTMLMDRGNYGYTF.

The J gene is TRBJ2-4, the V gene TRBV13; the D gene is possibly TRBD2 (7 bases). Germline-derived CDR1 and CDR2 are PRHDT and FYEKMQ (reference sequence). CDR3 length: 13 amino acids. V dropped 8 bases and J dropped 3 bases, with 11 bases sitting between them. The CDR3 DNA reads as TGTGCCAGCGGGGAGGGGGGCAAAAACATTCAGTACTTC. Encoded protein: CASGEGGKNIQYF.

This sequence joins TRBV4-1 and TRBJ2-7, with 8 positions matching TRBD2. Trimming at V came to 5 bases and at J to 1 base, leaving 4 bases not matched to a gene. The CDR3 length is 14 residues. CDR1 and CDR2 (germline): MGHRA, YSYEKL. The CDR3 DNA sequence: TGCGCCAGCAGCGGGTTAGCGGGGTCCTACGAGCAGTACTTC. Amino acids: CASSGLAGSYEQYF.

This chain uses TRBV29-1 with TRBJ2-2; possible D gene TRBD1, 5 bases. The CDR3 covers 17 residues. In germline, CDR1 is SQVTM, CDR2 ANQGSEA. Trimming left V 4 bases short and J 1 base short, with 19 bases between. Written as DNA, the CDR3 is TGCAGCGTTGGGGGATTAGGTGGACACCGGAACACCGGGGAGCTGTTTTTT. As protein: CSVGGLGGHRNTGELFF.

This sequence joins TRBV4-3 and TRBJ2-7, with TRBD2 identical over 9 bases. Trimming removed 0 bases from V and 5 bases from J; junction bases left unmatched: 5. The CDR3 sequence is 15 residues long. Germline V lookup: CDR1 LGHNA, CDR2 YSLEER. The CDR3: CASSQDRGTSNEQYF. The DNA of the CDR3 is TGCGCCAGCAGCCAAGATCGGGGGACTAGCAACGAGCAGTACTTC.

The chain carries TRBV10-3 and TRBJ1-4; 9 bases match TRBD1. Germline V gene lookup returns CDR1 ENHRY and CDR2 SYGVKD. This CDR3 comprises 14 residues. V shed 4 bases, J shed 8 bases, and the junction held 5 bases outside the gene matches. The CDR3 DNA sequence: TGTGCCATCAGTGCAACGACAGGGGGAGAAAAACTGTTTTTT. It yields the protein CAISATTGGEKLFF.

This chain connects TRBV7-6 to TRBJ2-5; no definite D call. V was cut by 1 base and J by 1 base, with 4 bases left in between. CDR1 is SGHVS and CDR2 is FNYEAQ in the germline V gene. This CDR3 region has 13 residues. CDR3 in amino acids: CASSLGPQETQYF. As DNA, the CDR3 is TGTGCCAGCAGCTTAGGGCCCCAAGAGACCCAGTACTTC.

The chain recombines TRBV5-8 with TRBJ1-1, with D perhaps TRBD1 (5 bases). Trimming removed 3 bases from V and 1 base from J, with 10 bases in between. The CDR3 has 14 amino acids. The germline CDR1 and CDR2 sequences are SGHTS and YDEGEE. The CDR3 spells CASSYRRGNTEAFF. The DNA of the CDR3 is TGTGCCAGCAGCTACCGGAGGGGGAACACTGAAGCTTTCTTT.

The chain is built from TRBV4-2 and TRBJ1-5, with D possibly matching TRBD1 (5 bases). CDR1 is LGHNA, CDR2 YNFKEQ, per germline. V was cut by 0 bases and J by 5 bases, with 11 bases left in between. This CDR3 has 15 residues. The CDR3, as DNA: TGTGCCAGCAGCCAAGATGGCAGGGTGGATCAGCCCCAGCATTTT. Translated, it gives CASSQDGRVDQPQHF.

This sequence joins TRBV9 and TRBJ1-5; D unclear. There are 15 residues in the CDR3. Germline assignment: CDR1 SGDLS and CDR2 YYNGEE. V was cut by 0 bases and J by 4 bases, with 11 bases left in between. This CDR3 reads CASSVDGGKNQPQHF. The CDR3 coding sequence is TGTGCCAGCAGCGTAGATGGAGGGAAAAATCAGCCCCAGCATTTT.

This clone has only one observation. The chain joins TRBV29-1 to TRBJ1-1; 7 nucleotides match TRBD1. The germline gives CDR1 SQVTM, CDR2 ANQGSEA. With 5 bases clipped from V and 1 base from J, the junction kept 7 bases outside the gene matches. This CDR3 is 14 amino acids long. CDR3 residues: CSVSRGVGNTEAFF. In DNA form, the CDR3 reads TGCAGCGTTAGCAGGGGGGTCGGGAACACTGAAGCTTTCTTT.

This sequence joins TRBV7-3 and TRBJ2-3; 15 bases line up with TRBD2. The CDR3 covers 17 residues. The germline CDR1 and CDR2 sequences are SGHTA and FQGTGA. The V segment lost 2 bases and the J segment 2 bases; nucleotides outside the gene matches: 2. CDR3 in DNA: TGTGCCAGCAGCTTATGGACTAGCGGGAGGGACACAGATACGCAGTATTTT. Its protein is CASSLWTSGRDTDTQYF.

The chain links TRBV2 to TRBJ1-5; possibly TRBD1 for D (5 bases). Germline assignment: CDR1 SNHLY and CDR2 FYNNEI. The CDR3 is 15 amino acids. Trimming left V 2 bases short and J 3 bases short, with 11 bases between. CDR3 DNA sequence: TGTGCCAGCAGTGAACAAAGGGGCTACAATCAGCCCCAGCATTTT. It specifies CASSEQRGYNQPQHF.